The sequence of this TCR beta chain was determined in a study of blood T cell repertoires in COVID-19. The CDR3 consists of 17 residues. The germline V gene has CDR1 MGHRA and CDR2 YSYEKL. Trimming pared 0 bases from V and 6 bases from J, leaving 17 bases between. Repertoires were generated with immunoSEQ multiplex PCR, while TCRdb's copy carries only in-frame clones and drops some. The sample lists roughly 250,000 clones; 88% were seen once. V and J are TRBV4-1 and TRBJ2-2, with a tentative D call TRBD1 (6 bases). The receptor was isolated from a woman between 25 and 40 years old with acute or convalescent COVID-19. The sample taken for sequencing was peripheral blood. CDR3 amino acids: CASSQEGTGFLSGELFF. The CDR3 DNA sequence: TGCGCCAGCAGCCAAGAGGGAACAGGGTTTTTGTCCGGGGAGCTGTTTTTT.